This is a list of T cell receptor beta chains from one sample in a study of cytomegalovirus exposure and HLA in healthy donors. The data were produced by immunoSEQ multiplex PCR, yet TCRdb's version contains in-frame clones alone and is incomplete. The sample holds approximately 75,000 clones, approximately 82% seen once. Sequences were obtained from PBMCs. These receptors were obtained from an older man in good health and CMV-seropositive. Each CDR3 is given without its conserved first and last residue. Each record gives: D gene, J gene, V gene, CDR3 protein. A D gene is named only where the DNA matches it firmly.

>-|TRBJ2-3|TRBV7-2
ASSSYMGGGTDTQY
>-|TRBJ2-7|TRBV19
ASSIESGTHSYEQY
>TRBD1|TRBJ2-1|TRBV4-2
ASSQADRGIYNEQF
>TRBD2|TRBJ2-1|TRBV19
ATSRGGSHEQF
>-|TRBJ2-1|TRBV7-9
ASSLYQVHQVQF
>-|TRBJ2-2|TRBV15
ATSREDRDTGELF
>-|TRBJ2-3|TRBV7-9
ASSLAGGATDTQY
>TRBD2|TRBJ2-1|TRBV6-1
ASSEWGGEQF
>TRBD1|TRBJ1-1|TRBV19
ASRAQGTEAF
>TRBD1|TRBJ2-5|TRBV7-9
ASSLGTGIMETQY